This T cell receptor beta chain was identified in a study of cytomegalovirus exposure and HLA in healthy donors. General study findings and limits: Around 160 TCR beta chains were listed as cytomegalovirus-associated.

Notes on this clone: Its antigen is unidentified.

Vbeta (60) and Jbeta (13) primers were used in the PCR. This table comes from immunoSEQ multiplex PCR, and its TCRdb copy is limited to in-frame clones, with some not included. Of around 100,000 clones detected, 82% appear once; the ten largest clones hold 3% to 3.5%. The CDR3 extends over 14 amino acids. J lost 2 bases, V lost 2 bases, and 0 bases had no gene match. From germline, CDR1 is WNHNN and CDR2 SYGVQD (reference sequence). The sample taken for sequencing was PBMCs. The TCR sequence derives from a man aged 25-45 years in good health and CMV-seropositive. The chain carries TRBV10-1 and TRBJ2-7; 10 nucleotides align to TRBD2. The CDR3 nucleotides are TGCGCCAGCAGTGAGAGCGGGAGGGCCTACGAGCAGTACTTC. Translated, it gives CASSESGRAYEQYF.